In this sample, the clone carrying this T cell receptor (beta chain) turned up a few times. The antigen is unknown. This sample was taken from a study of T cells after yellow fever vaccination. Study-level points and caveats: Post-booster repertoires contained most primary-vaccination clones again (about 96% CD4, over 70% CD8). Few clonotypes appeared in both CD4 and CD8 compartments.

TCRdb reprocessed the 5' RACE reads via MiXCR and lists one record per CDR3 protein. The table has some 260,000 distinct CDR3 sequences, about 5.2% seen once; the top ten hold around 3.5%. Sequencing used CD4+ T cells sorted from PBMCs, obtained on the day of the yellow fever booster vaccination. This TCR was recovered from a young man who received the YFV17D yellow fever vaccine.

CDR3 region: CSARNRMNTGELFF. CDR3 bases: TGCAGTGCTAGGAACCGGATGAACACCGGGGAGCTGTTTTTT. This chain uses TRBV20-1 with TRBJ2-2; D is ambiguous. Germline CDR1 is DFQATT and CDR2 is SNEGSKA (reference sequence). The CDR3 is 14 amino acids. The V end was cut by 3 bases, the J end by 1 base, with 9 bases between.